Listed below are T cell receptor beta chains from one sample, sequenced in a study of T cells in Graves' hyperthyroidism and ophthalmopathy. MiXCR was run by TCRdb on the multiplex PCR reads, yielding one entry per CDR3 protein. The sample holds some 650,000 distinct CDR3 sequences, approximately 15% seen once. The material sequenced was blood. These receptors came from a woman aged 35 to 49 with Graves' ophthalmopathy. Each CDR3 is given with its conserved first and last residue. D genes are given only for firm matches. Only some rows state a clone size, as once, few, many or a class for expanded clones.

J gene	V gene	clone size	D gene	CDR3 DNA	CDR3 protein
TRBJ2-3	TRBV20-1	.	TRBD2	TGCAGTGCTAGAGATTCGAGACTAGCGACAGATACGCAGTATTTT	CSARDSRLATDTQYF
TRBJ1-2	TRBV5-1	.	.	TGCGCCAGCAGCTTGGGCCAGGGTGGCTACACCTTC	CASSLGQGGYTF
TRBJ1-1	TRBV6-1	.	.	TGTGCCAGCAGTTTATCGGGACGGGACACTGAAGCTTTCTTT	CASSLSGRDTEAFF
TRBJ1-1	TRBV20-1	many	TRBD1	TGCAGTGTCGCGACAGGGTTCTTCCTCAACACTGAAGCTTTCTTT	CSVATGFFLNTEAFF
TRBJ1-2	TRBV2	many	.	TGTGCCAGCAGTGAAGCCCGGAAGTATGGCTACACCTTC	CASSEARKYGYTF
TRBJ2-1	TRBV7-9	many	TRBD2	TGTGCCAGCAGCCCGGGACTAGCGGGAGGGGGGTTGAAGAATGAGCAGTTCTTC	CASSPGLAGGGLKNEQFF
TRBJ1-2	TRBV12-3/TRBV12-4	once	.	TGTGCCAGCACCCACGAAGTGGCCTATGGCTACACCTTC	CASTHEVAYGYTF
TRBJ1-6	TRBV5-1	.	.	TGCGCCAACAGCTTGGCCGGGCAGGGAAGGTCACCCCTCCACTTT	CANSLAGQGRSPLHF
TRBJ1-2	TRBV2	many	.	TGTGCCAGCAAGGAGGGACTGTTCTATGGCTACACCTTC	CASKEGLFYGYTF
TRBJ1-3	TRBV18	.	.	TGTGCCAGCTCACCCTACACGACCCGCCCGCCTAATTTT	CASSPYTTRPPNF
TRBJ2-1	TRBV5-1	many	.	TGCGCCAGCAACCCGCCAGCGGGCTTCAATGAGCAGTTCTTC	CASNPPAGFNEQFF
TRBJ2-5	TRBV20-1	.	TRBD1	TGCAGTGCCAAGGACAGGGGGCGCACGGAGACCCAGTACTTC	CSAKDRGRTETQYF
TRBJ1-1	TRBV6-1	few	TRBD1	TGTGCCAGCAGAAGACAGGGAAGAGTTGAAGCTTTCTTT	CASRRQGRVEAFF
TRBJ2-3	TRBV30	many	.	TGTGCCTGGAGTGGTAACGGAGATACGCAGTATTTT	CAWSGNGDTQYF
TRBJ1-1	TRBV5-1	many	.	TGCGCCAGCAGTGGACTCGCTGAAGCTTTCTTT	CASSGLAEAFF
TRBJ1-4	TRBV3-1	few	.	TGTGCCAGCAGCCCTCTTCGGGGGGCGAGTGAAAAACTGTTTTTT	CASSPLRGASEKLFF
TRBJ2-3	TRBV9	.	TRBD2	TGTGCCAGCAGCGCAGGGGGGACTAGCGGGGGGGCCGGAGATACGCAGTATTTT	CASSAGGTSGGAGDTQYF
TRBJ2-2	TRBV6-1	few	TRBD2	TGTGCCAGCAGCCCGTCCGGACTAGCGGGGCCCGGGGAGCTGTTTTTT	CASSPSGLAGPGELFF
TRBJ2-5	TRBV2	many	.	TGTGCCAGCAGTGAAGTGGGGACCCAGTACTTC	CASSEVGTQYF
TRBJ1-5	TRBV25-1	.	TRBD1	TGTGCCAGCAGTGAAACAAGGACAGGGGACGGTAGCAATCAGCCCCAGCATTTT	CASSETRTGDGSNQPQHF
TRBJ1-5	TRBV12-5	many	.	TGTGCTAGTGGTTTTGGCGAACAAGTCAATCAGCCCCAGCATTTT	CASGFGEQVNQPQHF
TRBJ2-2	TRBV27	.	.	TGTGCCAGCAGTCGGCGGGGCCCCGGGGAGCTGTTTTTT	CASSRRGPGELFF
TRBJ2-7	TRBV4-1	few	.	TGCGCCAGCAGCCAACCGAAACAGGGCAACGAGCAGTACTTC	CASSQPKQGNEQYF
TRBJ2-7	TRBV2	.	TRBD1	TGTGCCAGCAGGTCCGGGACAGGGAAGTCGCGGCAGTACTTC	CASRSGTGKSRQYF
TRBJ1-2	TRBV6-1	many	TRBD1	TGTGCCAGCAGTGCGGACAGGGTCGGCTACACCTTC	CASSADRVGYTF
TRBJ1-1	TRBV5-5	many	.	TGTGCCAGCAGCATTGGGAGGGCCCTCTACACTGAAGCTTTCTTT	CASSIGRALYTEAFF
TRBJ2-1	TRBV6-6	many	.	TGTGCCAGCAGTTACTCGGGGGGCCGGACGATGGAGTTCTTC	CASSYSGGRTMEFF
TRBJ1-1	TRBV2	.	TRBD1	TGTGCCAGCAGGGACAGGTACATGAACACTGAAGCTTTCTTT	CASRDRYMNTEAFF
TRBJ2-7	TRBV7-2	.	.	TGTGCCAGCAGCTTATCCGGGAGTACGGCCGAGCAGTACTTC	CASSLSGSTAEQYF
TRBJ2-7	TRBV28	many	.	TGTGCCAGCAGTTTATCAGGGTACTCCTACGAGCAGTACTTC	CASSLSGYSYEQYF
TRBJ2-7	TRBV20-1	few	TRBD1	TGCAGTGCTAGAGAAATGGGACAGGGGTACGAGCAGTACTTC	CSAREMGQGYEQYF
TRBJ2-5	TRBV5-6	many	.	TGTGCCAGCAGCTATGCGGGGTCCCAAGAGACCCAGTACTTC	CASSYAGSQETQYF
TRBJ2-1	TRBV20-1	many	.	TGCAGTGCTAGAGATCTTGTCGGTGGCTACAATGAGCAGTTCTTC	CSARDLVGGYNEQFF
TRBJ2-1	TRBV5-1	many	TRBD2	TGCGCCAGCAGCTTGGTTGGGACTAGCGACAATGAGCAGTTCTTC	CASSLVGTSDNEQFF
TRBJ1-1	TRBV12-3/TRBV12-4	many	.	TGTGCCAGCAGTTACATAGGGAGTGAAGCTTTCTTT	CASSYIGSEAFF
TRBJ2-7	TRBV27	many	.	TGTGCCAGCAGTCAAGGACTCTACGGTTACGAGCAGTACTTC	CASSQGLYGYEQYF
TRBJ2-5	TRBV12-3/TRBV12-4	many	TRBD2	TGTGCCAGCAGCGTGGGACTAAATGAAGAGACCCAGTACTTC	CASSVGLNEETQYF
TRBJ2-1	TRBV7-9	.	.	TGTGCCAGCAGCTTATCTTCAGCGGGCCCGAATGAGCAGTTCTTC	CASSLSSAGPNEQFF
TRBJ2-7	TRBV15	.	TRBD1	TGTGCCACCAGCAGACCGGACAGGGGTAAGAGGGAGCAGTACTTC	CATSRPDRGKREQYF
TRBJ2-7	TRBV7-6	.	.	TGTGCCAGCAGTTCCGACAGGCAAGCCTACGAGCAGTACTTC	CASSSDRQAYEQYF
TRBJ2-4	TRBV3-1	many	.	TGTGCCAGCAGCCAAAGGGGCGAAAACATTCAGTACTTC	CASSQRGENIQYF
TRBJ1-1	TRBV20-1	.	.	TGCAGTGCTTACATCTCCCTAGGGACTGAAGCTTTCTTT	CSAYISLGTEAFF
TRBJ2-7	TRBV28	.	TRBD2	TGTGCCAGCAGTTCAGCGACTAGCGGCTCCTACGAGCAGTACTTC	CASSSATSGSYEQYF
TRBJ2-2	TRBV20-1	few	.	TGCAGTGCTACTCCAGGGGTAACCACCGGGGAGCTGTTTTTT	CSATPGVTTGELFF
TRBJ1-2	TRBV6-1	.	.	TGTGCCAGCCAGATGAACTATGGCTACACCTTC	CASQMNYGYTF
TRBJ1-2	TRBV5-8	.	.	TGTGCCAGCAGCACAAGAGGACGCCTAGACTATGGCTACACCTTC	CASSTRGRLDYGYTF
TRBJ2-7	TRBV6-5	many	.	TGTGCCAGCAGTTACTCTATACAGGGTTCGGTCTACGAGCAGTACTTC	CASSYSIQGSVYEQYF
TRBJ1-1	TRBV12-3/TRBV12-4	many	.	TGTGCCAGCAGTTTACAGCCGAACACTGAAGCTTTCTTT	CASSLQPNTEAFF
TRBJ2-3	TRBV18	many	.	TGTGCCAGCTCCATGAACGAGGAAACAGATACGCAGTATTTT	CASSMNEETDTQYF
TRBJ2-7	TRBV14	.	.	TGTGCCAGCAGCCGGACGAGACTAGAAGGATCCGACGAGCAGTACTTC	CASSRTRLEGSDEQYF
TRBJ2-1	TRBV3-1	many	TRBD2	TGTGCCAGCAGCCCCCGGTGGACTAGCGAGGGTGAGCAGTTCTTC	CASSPRWTSEGEQFF